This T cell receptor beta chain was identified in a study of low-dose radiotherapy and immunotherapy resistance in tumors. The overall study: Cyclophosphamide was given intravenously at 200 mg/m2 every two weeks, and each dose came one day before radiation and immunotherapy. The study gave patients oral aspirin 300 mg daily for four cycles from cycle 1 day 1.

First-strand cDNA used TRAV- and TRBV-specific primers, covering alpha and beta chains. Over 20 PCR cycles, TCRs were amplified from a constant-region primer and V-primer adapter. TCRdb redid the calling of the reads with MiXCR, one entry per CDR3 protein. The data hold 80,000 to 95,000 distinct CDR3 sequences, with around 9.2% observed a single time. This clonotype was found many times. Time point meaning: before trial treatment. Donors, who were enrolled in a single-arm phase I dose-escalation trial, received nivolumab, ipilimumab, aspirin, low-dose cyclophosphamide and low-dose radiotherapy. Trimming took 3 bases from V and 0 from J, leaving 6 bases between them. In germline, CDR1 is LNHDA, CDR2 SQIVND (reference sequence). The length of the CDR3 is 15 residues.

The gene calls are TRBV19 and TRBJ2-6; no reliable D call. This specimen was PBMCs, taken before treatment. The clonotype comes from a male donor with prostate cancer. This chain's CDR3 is CASSIANSGANVLTF. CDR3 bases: TGTGCCAGTAGTATCGCGAACTCTGGGGCCAACGTCCTGACTTTC.